This TCR beta chain is from a study of cytomegalovirus exposure and HLA in healthy donors. Looking at the study overall: Inside one of the first data releases sat about 85 million unique TCRs taken from HLA-typed donors. Most donors, 80% to 90% of roughly 400 genotyped, fell in the Caucasian-associated ancestry cluster. Study outcomes and limitations: Prediction of most subjects' HLA-A and HLA-B alleles by TCR beta sequences was reportedly accurate. Later analysis identified a missense DCLRE1C variant that was linked to TCR beta V- and J-gene trimming.

CDR3 size: 12 residues. Between the trimmed V and J ends, which lost 1 base and 4 bases, there was a span of 3 bases. CDR1 is SGHDT, CDR2 YYEEEE, per germline. PCR was performed using 60 Vbeta and 13 Jbeta primers. Clones were read by immunoSEQ multiplex PCR, and TCRdb kept only the in-frame ones, dropping some. The table includes around 200,000 clones, roughly 80% detected once. The table lists this clone with a few counts. Its target is unknown. Other nucleotide sequences in the sample specify the same CDR3. Sequenced sample: PBMCs. The V and J genes are TRBV5-6 and TRBJ1-3; D remains unclear. The receptor was isolated from a girl aged 10-17 years in good health and CMV-seronegative. The CDR3 DNA reads as TGTGCCAGCAGCTTGTCAGGAAACACCATATATTTT. It codes for CASSLSGNTIYF.